This T cell receptor beta chain was found in a study of blood T cell repertoires in COVID-19. Overall study context: COVID-19 samples from acute and convalescent phases originated in the United States, Italy and Spain.

This clone has more than one count but fewer than ten. The CDR3 length is 15 residues. Germline V gives CDR1 SGHVS, CDR2 FNYEAQ. With V trimmed by 0 bases and J by 8 bases, 7 bases remained unmatched. Enrolled through a virtual design, the participants were between about 18 and 89 years of age and came from approximately 25 US areas. Original processing notes: Quantification of nucleated cells was approximated via reference gene primer amplification. Measured with immunoSEQ multiplex PCR; TCRdb has only the in-frame clones, and not every one. The V and J calls and the clone size are those of that table, but D and trimming were determined from the DNA. The sample records around 340,000 clones, 88% being singletons.

The sample taken for sequencing was PBMCs or T cells enriched from blood (not recorded which). The V and J genes are TRBV7-6 and TRBJ1-5, with TRBD1 matching over 7 bases. The source of this sequence is a woman in her twenties or thirties who had been exposed to COVID-19. CDR3 nucleotide sequence: TGTGCCAGCAGCTTAGCCGACAGGGACGGTGAGCCCCAGCATTTT. This sequence encodes CASSLADRDGEPQHF.